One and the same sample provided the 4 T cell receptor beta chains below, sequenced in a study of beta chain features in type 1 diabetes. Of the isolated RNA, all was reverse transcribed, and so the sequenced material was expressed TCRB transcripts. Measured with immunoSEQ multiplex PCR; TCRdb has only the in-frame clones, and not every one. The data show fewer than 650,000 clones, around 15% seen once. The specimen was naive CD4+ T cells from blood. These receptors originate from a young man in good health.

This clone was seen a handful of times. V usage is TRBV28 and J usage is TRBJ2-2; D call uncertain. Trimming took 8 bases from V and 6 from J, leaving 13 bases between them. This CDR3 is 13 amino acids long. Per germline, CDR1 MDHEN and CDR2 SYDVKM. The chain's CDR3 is CASYLSRSGELFF. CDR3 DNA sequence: TGTGCCAGCTATCTTAGTCGGTCCGGGGAGCTGTTTTTT.

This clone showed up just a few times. CDR3 amino acids: CASRSLAEYNEQFF. CDR3 coding DNA: TGTGCCAGCAGGTCTCTAGCGGAGTACAATGAGCAGTTCTTC. This rearrangement joins TRBV28 to TRBJ2-1; 7 positions match TRBD2. Losses at the gene ends were 6 bases for V and 4 bases for J; bases not matched to a gene: 6. This CDR3 contains 14 residues. Germline V CDR1 and CDR2: MDHEN, SYDVKM. Based on the CDR3 plus reference TRBV28 and TRBJ2-1, the full variable domain is DVKVTQSSRYLVKRTGEKVFLECVQDMDHENMFWYRQDPGLGLRLIYFSYDVKMKEKGDIPEGYSVSREKKERFSLILESASTNQTSMYLCASRSLAEYNEQFFGPGTRLTVL.

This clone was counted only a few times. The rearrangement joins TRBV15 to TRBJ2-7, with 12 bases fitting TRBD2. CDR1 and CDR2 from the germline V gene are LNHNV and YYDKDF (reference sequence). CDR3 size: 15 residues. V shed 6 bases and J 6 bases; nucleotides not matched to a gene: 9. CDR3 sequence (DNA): TGTGCCACCAGGAATGGACTAGCGGGATTTCCCGAGCAGTACTTC. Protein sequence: CATRNGLAGFPEQYF.

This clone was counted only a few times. CDR3 amino acids: CASSLPASGGYTF. CDR3 bases: TGTGCCAGCAGCTTACCGGCCTCCGGGGGCTACACCTTC. The V and J genes are TRBV5-4 and TRBJ1-2; no reliable D call. V lost 2 bases and J lost 8, with 13 bases in between. CDR3 size: 13 residues. Per the germline V gene, CDR1 is SGHNT and CDR2 is YYREEE (reference sequence).